One sample yielded the 20 T cell receptor beta chains listed below, sequenced in a study of control samples from healthy donors and cancer patients. Repertoires were generated with immunoSEQ multiplex PCR, while TCRdb's copy carries only in-frame clones and drops some. The sample consists of 150,000 to 200,000 clones, 91% of them appearing once. Sequenced material: blood. The source of these receptors is a woman aged 30 to 39 in good health.

This chain uses TRBV13 with TRBJ2-7, with D uncertain. CDR1 PRHDT and CDR2 FYEKMQ come from the germline V gene (reference sequence). This CDR3 region has 15 residues. V lost 5 bases, J lost 4 bases, and 18 bases lay in between. As DNA, the CDR3 is TGTGCCAGCAGCCGACTGATACCCCCCCTATACGAGCAGTACTTC. It encodes CASSRLIPPLYEQYF.

As concerns this clone: In the same sample, other DNA sequences code for this CDR3. This chain uses TRBV5-5 with TRBJ2-7; no clear D. Between the trimmed V and J ends, which lost 0 bases and 2 bases, there was a span of 9 bases. The CDR3 is 14 residues long. Looked up from germline, CDR1 is SGHKS and CDR2 is YYEKEE (reference sequence). Here the CDR3 DNA reads TGTGCCAGCAGCTTGGTGGCAGGTGCCTACGAGCAGTACTTC. This sequence encodes CASSLVAGAYEQYF.

The V gene is TRBV3-1 (or the pseudogene TRBV3-2), the J gene TRBJ2-1; D gene ambiguous. The germline CDR1 and CDR2 sequences are LGHDT and YNNKEL (reference sequence). CDR3 length: 13 amino acids. The ends were cut back, 1 base at V and 3 bases at J, with 4 bases in the middle. DNA of the CDR3: TGTGCCAGCAGCCAAGGGGACTACAATGAGCAGTTCTTC. This sequence encodes CASSQGDYNEQFF.

The chain employs TRBV21-1 and TRBJ2-7; TRBD1 is the table's D call, not checked against the DNA. TRBV21-1 is a pseudogene locus. This CDR3 spans 12 amino acids. Here the CDR3 DNA reads TGTGCCAGCCGGGACAGGGTCTACGAGCAGTACTTC. It specifies CASRDRVYEQYF.

The chain links TRBV21-1 to TRBJ1-5; the D call in the table, TRBD1, was not verified against the DNA. TRBV21-1 is noted as a pseudogene. The CDR3 spans 16 residues. The CDR3 sequence is CASSKEEGQGNQPQHF. CDR3 in DNA: TGTGCCAGCAGCAAAGAAGAAGGTCAGGGCAATCAGCCCCAGCATTTT.

This chain connects TRBV7-3 to TRBJ1-1; tentative D call: TRBD1 (6 bases). Germline V CDR1 and CDR2: SGHTA, FQGTGA. The CDR3 has 13 amino acids. Between the trimmed V and J ends, which lost 1 base and 5 bases, there was a span of 8 bases. CDR3 DNA: TGTGCCAGCAGCTTAAAGGGGGGGACTGAAGCTTTCTTT. This encodes CASSLKGGTEAFF.

The chain is built from TRBV5-1 and TRBJ1-6; 10 nucleotides align to TRBD1. Trimming cost V 0 bases and J 11 bases; bases outside gene matches: 5. Germline CDR1 and CDR2: SGHRS and YFSETQ. The CDR3 extends over 15 amino acids. Here the CDR3 reads CASSLDGTGVTPLHF. CDR3 DNA: TGCGCCAGCAGCTTGGACGGGACAGGGGTTACACCCCTCCACTTT. Full variable domain (remainder filled in from reference TRBV5-1 and TRBJ1-6): KAGVTQTPRYLIKTRGQQVTLSCSPISGHRSVSWYQQTPGQGLQFLFEYFSETQRNKGNFPGRFSGRQFSNSRSEMNVSTLELGDSALYLCASSLDGTGVTPLHFGNGTRLTVT.

This clone was picked up a small number of times. The chain couples TRBV3-1 (or the pseudogene TRBV3-2) to TRBJ2-7; D is unresolved. Trimming shortened V by 0 bases and J by 2 bases, and 11 bases separated the two germline ends. The germline gives CDR1 LGHDT, CDR2 YNNKEL (reference sequence). The CDR3 covers 15 residues. This CDR3 is CASSQEGIGAYEQYF. Here the CDR3 DNA reads TGTGCCAGCAGCCAAGAGGGGATTGGAGCCTACGAGCAGTACTTC.

The gene calls are TRBV25-1 and TRBJ2-5; D tentatively reads TRBD1 or TRBD2 (6 bases each). Germline CDR1 MGHDK, CDR2 SYGVNS. Trimming stripped 3 bases from V and 5 bases from J, with 13 bases between. This CDR3 region has 14 residues. The CDR3 nucleotides are TGTGCCAGCAGTGATTCGGGGGCTGGCGAGACCCAGTACTTC. This sequence encodes CASSDSGAGETQYF.

A single count supports this clone. CDR3 sequence: CASSTSGYEQYF. The CDR3 region has the DNA TGCGCCAGCAGCACGAGCGGCTACGAGCAGTACTTC. This rearrangement joins TRBV5-1 to TRBJ2-7; D perhaps matches TRBD2 (5 bases). V was cut by 4 bases and J by 3 bases, with 8 bases left in between. From germline, CDR1 is SGHRS and CDR2 YFSETQ. This CDR3 has 12 amino acids.

This chain joins TRBV12-5 and TRBJ2-5; no clear D. V lost 3 bases, J lost 1 base, and 9 bases lay in between. The CDR3 is 14 amino acids. In germline, CDR1 is LGHNT, CDR2 FRNRAP. Here the CDR3 reads CASGLLSPQETQYF. DNA for the CDR3: TGTGCTAGTGGTTTACTGTCCCCCCAAGAGACCCAGTACTTC. Based on the CDR3 plus reference TRBV12-5 and TRBJ2-5, the full variable domain is DARVTQTPRHKVTEMGQEVTMRCQPILGHNTVFWYRQTMMQGLELLAYFRNRAPLDDSGMPKDRFSAEMPDATLATLKIQPSEPRDSAVYFCASGLLSPQETQYFGPGTRLLVL.

The J gene is TRBJ2-3, the V gene TRBV6-4; 9 bases align to TRBD2. V lost 3 bases, J lost 1 base, and 2 bases stayed unmatched. This CDR3 spans 15 amino acids. Germline CDR1 MRHNA, CDR2 SNTAGT. CDR3 nucleotides: TGTGCCAGCAGTGAACGGACTAGCGGCACAGATACGCAGTATTTT. Amino acids: CASSERTSGTDTQYF.

This clone was picked up one time. This rearrangement joins TRBV6-5 to TRBJ2-7, with 9 positions matching TRBD1. CDR3 length equals 13 residues. J gave up 7 bases and V 6 bases, and 7 bases lay outside the gene matches. CDR1 is MNHEY and CDR2 is SVGAGI in the germline V gene. CDR3 residues: CASSRDRVNEQYF. For the CDR3, the DNA is TGTGCCAGCAGCCGGGACAGGGTTAATGAGCAGTACTTC.

The chain has TRBV27 and TRBJ2-2; D gene unclear. This CDR3 is 14 amino acids long. V was pared by 2 bases and J by 4 bases, with 8 bases between. Germline V gene data show CDR1 as MNHEY and CDR2 as SMNVEV (reference sequence). The CDR3 reads CASSLVGITGELFF. The CDR3 DNA follows: TGTGCCAGCAGTTTAGTGGGGATCACCGGGGAGCTGTTTTTT.

This clone appeared many times. The chain has TRBV5-4 and TRBJ1-2, with no clear D. Trimming took 4 bases from V and 4 from J, leaving 11 bases between them. CDR1 is SGHNT, CDR2 YYREEE, per germline (reference sequence). This CDR3 has 13 amino acids. CDR3 region: CASSVDGSYGYTF. The CDR3 DNA reads TGTGCCAGCAGCGTGGACGGTTCCTATGGCTACACCTTC.

The rearrangement joins TRBV4-1 to TRBJ1-6; 7 nucleotides match TRBD1. This CDR3 comprises 16 residues. In germline, CDR1 is MGHRA, CDR2 YSYEKL. The V gene end was trimmed by 5 bases and the J gene end by 0 bases; junction bases not matched to a gene: 4. The CDR3 DNA follows: TGCGCCAGCAGCTTGACAGGGAGCTCCTATAATTCACCCCTCCACTTT. This encodes CASSLTGSSYNSPLHF.

There are a few counts of this clone. V is TRBV2 and J is TRBJ1-4; perhaps TRBD1 as D (6 bases). The germline V gene has CDR1 SNHLY and CDR2 FYNNEI. The CDR3 extends over 15 amino acids. Trimming stripped 3 bases from V and 4 bases from J, with 12 bases between. The CDR3 loop is CASSEMGHGNEKLFF. CDR3 nucleotide sequence: TGTGCCAGCAGTGAGATGGGACATGGTAATGAAAAACTGTTTTTT.

The DNA of the CDR3 is TGTGCCAGCAGCCAATCACAGGGCTATGGCTACACCTTC. This codes for CASSQSQGYGYTF. J is TRBJ1-2 and V is TRBV4-2; the D gene is possibly TRBD1 (6 bases). The CDR3 contains 13 residues. Trimming took off 2 bases at V and 4 bases at J, with 8 bases between the two ends. Per germline, CDR1 LGHNA and CDR2 YNFKEQ.

The CDR3 region is CASSSDRVGEKLFF. The CDR3 coding sequence is TGTGCCAGTAGTTCCGACAGGGTAGGAGAAAAACTGTTTTTT. The V call is TRBV19, the J call TRBJ1-4, with 7 bases matching TRBD1. This CDR3 has 14 amino acids. CDR1 and CDR2 (germline): LNHDA, SQIVND (reference sequence). V was pared by 5 bases and J by 8 bases, with 8 bases of the junction left unmatched.

Regarding this clone: Different DNA sequences within this sample yield the same CDR3. The chain joins TRBV5-1 to TRBJ2-6; the D is unclear. The CDR3 runs 15 residues. V dropped 0 bases and J dropped 4 bases, with 8 bases sitting between them. The germline CDR1 and CDR2 sequences are SGHRS and YFSETQ. CDR3 sequence reads: CASSLEGSGANVLTF. The CDR3 region has the DNA TGCGCCAGCAGCTTGGAAGGGTCCGGGGCCAACGTCCTGACTTTC.